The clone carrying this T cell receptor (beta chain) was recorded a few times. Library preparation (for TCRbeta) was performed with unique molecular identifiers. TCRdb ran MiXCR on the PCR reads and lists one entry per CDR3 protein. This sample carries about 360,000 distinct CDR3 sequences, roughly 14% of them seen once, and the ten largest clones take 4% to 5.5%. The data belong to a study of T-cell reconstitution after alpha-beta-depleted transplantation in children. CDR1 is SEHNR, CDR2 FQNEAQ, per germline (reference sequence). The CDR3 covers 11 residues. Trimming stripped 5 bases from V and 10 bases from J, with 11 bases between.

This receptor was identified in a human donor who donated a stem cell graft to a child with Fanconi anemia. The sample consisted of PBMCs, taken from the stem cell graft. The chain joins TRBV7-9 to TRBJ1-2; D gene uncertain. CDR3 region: CASSPGTYYTF. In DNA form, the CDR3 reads TGTGCCAGCAGCCCTGGAACTTACTACACCTTC.